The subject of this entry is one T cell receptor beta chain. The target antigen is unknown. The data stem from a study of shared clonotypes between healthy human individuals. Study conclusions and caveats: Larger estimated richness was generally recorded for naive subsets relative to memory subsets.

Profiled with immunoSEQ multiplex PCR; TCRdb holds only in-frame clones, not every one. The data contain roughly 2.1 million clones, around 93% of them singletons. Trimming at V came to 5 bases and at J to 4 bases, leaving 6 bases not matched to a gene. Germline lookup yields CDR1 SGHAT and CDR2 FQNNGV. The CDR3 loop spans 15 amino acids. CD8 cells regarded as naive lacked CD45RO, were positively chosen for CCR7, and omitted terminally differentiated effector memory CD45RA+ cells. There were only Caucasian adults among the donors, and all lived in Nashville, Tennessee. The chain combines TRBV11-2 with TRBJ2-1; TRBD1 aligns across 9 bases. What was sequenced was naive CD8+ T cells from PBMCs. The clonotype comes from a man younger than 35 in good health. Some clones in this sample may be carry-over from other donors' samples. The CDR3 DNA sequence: TGTGCCAGCAGCCCCGGGGACAGGGAGTACAATGAGCAGTTCTTC. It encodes CASSPGDREYNEQFF.